The clone carrying this T cell receptor (beta chain) turned up a few times. Antigen specificity is unknown. CDR3 size: 17 residues. Looked up from germline, CDR1 is SGHTA and CDR2 is FQGNSA. Germline trimming cut 5 bases from V and 5 bases from J; bases unmatched to any gene: 8. Libraries were prepared by immunoSEQ multiplex PCR; TCRdb keeps only in-frame clonotypes and omits some of them. The data show 25,000 to 35,000 clones, about 80% seen once. These data are taken from a study of graft-versus-host responses after intestinal transplantation. Study-wide background: For approximately three years after anti-thymocyte globulin induction, all recipients took tacrolimus and steroids.

The study, taken as a whole, reports: Peak circulating GvH clone levels were associated with early post-transplant HvG declines.

Investigators treated the graft tissue so that it released intraepithelial and lamina propria lymphocytes. The sequence derives from a human patient who received an intestinal transplant, so some T cells may come from the graft donor. The chain uses TRBV7-2 and TRBJ2-5; 16 positions match TRBD2. Sequenced material: ileum tissue, taken 98 days after intestinal transplantation. CDR3 loop: CASSPGLAGGQGETQYF. The DNA for the CDR3 is TGTGCCAGCAGCCCGGGACTAGCGGGGGGGCAAGGGGAGACCCAGTACTTC.